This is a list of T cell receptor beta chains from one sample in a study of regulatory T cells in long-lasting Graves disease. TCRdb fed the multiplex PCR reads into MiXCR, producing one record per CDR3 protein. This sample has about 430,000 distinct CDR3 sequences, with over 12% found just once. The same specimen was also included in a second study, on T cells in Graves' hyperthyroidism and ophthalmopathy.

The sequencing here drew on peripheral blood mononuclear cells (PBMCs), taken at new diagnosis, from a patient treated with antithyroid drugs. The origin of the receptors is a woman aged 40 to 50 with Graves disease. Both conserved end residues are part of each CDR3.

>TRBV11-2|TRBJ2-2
CASRPGGNTGELFF
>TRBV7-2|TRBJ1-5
CASSHDSNQPQHF
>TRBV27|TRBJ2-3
CASSEGRVSRDTQYF
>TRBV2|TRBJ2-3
CASRDASGSGDTDTQYF
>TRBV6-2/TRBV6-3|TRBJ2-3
CASSQERPSTDTQYF
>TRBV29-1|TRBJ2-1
CSVEDTESNEQFF
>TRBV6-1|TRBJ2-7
CAGSRDRGLYEQYF
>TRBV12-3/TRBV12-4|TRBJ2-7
CASSLGSLAGGYEQYF
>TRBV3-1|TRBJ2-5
CASSQEPPGGGRAEETQYF
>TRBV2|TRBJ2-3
CASRAGVGTDTQYF
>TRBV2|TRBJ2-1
CASSGSGWSYNEQFF
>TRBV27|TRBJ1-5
CASRRSGTGYSNQPQHF
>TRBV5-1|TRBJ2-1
CASSLPGGRNEQFF
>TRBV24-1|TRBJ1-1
CATSDRGGTEAFF
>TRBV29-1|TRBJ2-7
CSVEAPLTYEQYF
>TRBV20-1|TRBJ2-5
CSARPGTSGRETQYF